This TCR beta chain was profiled in a study of OX40 agonist ivuxolimab in advanced cancers. Study-wide background: Every 2 weeks, ivuxolimab was infused into the patients intravenously at between 0.01 and 10 mg/kg. Study outcomes and limitations: Relative to CD4+, CD8+ T cells held more expanded clones on average.

Profiling relied on immunoSEQ multiplex PCR, and the TCRdb table lists in-frame clones only, not all of them. The top ten clones hold 36% of a sample with around 34,000 clones, roughly 89% of them seen once. As to this clone: Its antigen is undetermined.

This CDR3 has 14 residues. V dropped 1 base and J dropped 6; count of bases not matched to a gene: 6. From germline, CDR1 is LNHDA and CDR2 SQIVND (reference sequence). The chain recombines TRBV19 with TRBJ2-7, with 7 nucleotides matching TRBD1. The TCR originated in an adult with an advanced solid tumor such as melanoma, head and neck, liver or kidney cancer. Source: CD4+ or CD8+ T cells sorted from blood, taken in a trial of the OX40 agonist ivuxolimab. The CDR3 reads CASSIAPTGREQYF. In nucleotides, the CDR3 is TGTGCCAGTAGTATAGCCCCGACAGGGCGCGAGCAGTACTTC.